These T cell receptor beta chains were read from a single sample in a study of PD-1 blockade in classical Hodgkin lymphoma. TCRdb's table, derived via immunoSEQ multiplex PCR, lists solely in-frame clones and lacks some. The sample has fewer than 90,000 clones, about 92% seen once. This specimen was peripheral blood mononuclear cells (PBMCs), taken at baseline. These receptors all stem from a human donor with classical Hodgkin lymphoma. The CDR3 runs from the conserved cysteine through the conserved F or W. Fields, in order: D gene, V gene, J gene, CDR3 length, clone size, CDR3 DNA, CDR3 protein. D genes are given only for firm matches. The size of a clone is reported for some rows only, either as once, few or many, or as a class for expanded clones.

D gene: TRBD1; V gene: TRBV10-2; J gene: TRBJ1-1; CDR3 length: 12; clone size: .; CDR3 DNA: TGCGCCAGCAAGGGGGCGAACACTGAAGCTTTCTTT; CDR3 protein: CASKGANTEAFF
D gene: .; V gene: TRBV27; J gene: TRBJ2-1; CDR3 length: 13; clone size: .; CDR3 DNA: TGTGCCAGCAGGATGGGCCCTTACAATGAGCAGTTCTTC; CDR3 protein: CASRMGPYNEQFF
D gene: .; V gene: TRBV6-6; J gene: TRBJ2-1; CDR3 length: 14; clone size: .; CDR3 DNA: TGTGCCAGCAGTTCGGACACCACCTACAATGAGCAGTTCTTC; CDR3 protein: CASSSDTTYNEQFF
D gene: TRBD1; V gene: TRBV5-4; J gene: TRBJ2-3; CDR3 length: 14; clone size: .; CDR3 DNA: TGTGCCAGCAGCTCGGGACAGGGAACAGATACGCAGTATTTT; CDR3 protein: CASSSGQGTDTQYF
D gene: TRBD1; V gene: TRBV12-5; J gene: TRBJ1-5; CDR3 length: 15; clone size: .; CDR3 DNA: TGTGCTAGTGGTTTGGGGACAGGGGCGAATCAGCCCCAGCATTTT; CDR3 protein: CASGLGTGANQPQHF
D gene: TRBD1; V gene: TRBV11-1; J gene: TRBJ1-1; CDR3 length: 15; clone size: .; CDR3 DNA: TGTGCCAGCAGCTTGTCCGGACAGGGGAACACTGAAGCTTTCTTT; CDR3 protein: CASSLSGQGNTEAFF
D gene: .; V gene: TRBV11-2; J gene: TRBJ1-6; CDR3 length: 12; clone size: medium-sized; CDR3 DNA: TGTGCCAGTCAGGCAACTTATTCACCCCTCCACTTT; CDR3 protein: CASQATYSPLHF
D gene: TRBD2; V gene: TRBV28; J gene: TRBJ2-7; CDR3 length: 14; clone size: .; CDR3 DNA: TGTGCCAGCAGTTACCGACTAGCGGGACTCGAGCAGTACTTC; CDR3 protein: CASSYRLAGLEQYF
D gene: .; V gene: TRBV5-4; J gene: TRBJ1-4; CDR3 length: 15; clone size: .; CDR3 DNA: TGTGCCAGCAGCCCGGACGGATCAACTAATGAAAAACTGTTTTTT; CDR3 protein: CASSPDGSTNEKLFF
D gene: .; V gene: TRBV19; J gene: TRBJ2-3; CDR3 length: 15; clone size: .; CDR3 DNA: TGTGCCAGTAGTCCTAGGGGTGAGCGGCCTGATACGCAGTATTTT; CDR3 protein: CASSPRGERPDTQYF
D gene: .; V gene: TRBV4-3; J gene: TRBJ2-1; CDR3 length: 11; clone size: .; CDR3 DNA: TGCGCCAGCAGCCAAGACAATGAGCAGTTCTTC; CDR3 protein: CASSQDNEQFF
D gene: TRBD1; V gene: TRBV28; J gene: TRBJ2-4; CDR3 length: 17; clone size: .; CDR3 DNA: TGTGCCAGCAGTCCCCTCGGTGACAGGGGTCGCAGTAACATTCAGTACTTC; CDR3 protein: CASSPLGDRGRSNIQYF
D gene: .; V gene: TRBV6-5; J gene: TRBJ1-1; CDR3 length: 16; clone size: .; CDR3 DNA: TGTGCCAGCAGTTACTTGGCAGGCCCTTTGAACACTGAAGCTTTCTTT; CDR3 protein: CASSYLAGPLNTEAFF
D gene: .; V gene: TRBV7-9; J gene: TRBJ2-5; CDR3 length: 14; clone size: .; CDR3 DNA: TGTGCCAGCAGGTTGGGGGAGTCGGGTCAGACCCAGTACTTC; CDR3 protein: CASRLGESGQTQYF
D gene: .; V gene: TRBV4-1; J gene: TRBJ2-2; CDR3 length: 16; clone size: .; CDR3 DNA: TGCGCCAGCAGCCAAGTAGACATCGGCTTCACCGGGGAGCTGTTTTTT; CDR3 protein: CASSQVDIGFTGELFF
D gene: .; V gene: TRBV27; J gene: TRBJ2-1; CDR3 length: 14; clone size: .; CDR3 DNA: TGTGCCAGCAGTTTGGGATCGGGGCCGTTTGAGCAGTTCTTC; CDR3 protein: CASSLGSGPFEQFF
D gene: .; V gene: TRBV6-4; J gene: TRBJ2-2; CDR3 length: 14; clone size: few; CDR3 DNA: TGTGCCAGCAGATATCAGGGTACCACCGGGGAGCTGTTTTTT; CDR3 protein: CASRYQGTTGELFF
D gene: .; V gene: TRBV27; J gene: TRBJ2-3; CDR3 length: 12; clone size: .; CDR3 DNA: TGTGCCAGCAGTCCGAACACAGATACGCAGTATTTT; CDR3 protein: CASSPNTDTQYF
D gene: TRBD2; V gene: TRBV7-9; J gene: TRBJ2-2; CDR3 length: 15; clone size: .; CDR3 DNA: TGTGCCAGCAGCGCCTTAGCGGGGGTTACCGGGGAGCTGTTTTTT; CDR3 protein: CASSALAGVTGELFF
D gene: .; V gene: TRBV2; J gene: TRBJ2-1; CDR3 length: 15; clone size: .; CDR3 DNA: TGTGCCAGCAGCTTTGCGGGGGCCAACTACAATGAGCAGTTCTTC; CDR3 protein: CASSFAGANYNEQFF
D gene: .; V gene: TRBV28; J gene: TRBJ2-1; CDR3 length: 13; clone size: .; CDR3 DNA: TGTGCCAGCAGTTTGTCGGGAAACAATGAGCAGTTCTTC; CDR3 protein: CASSLSGNNEQFF
D gene: TRBD1; V gene: TRBV5-1; J gene: TRBJ1-2; CDR3 length: 15; clone size: .; CDR3 DNA: TGCGCCAGCAGCTCGGGACAGGGGGGTTCTTATGGCTACACCTTC; CDR3 protein: CASSSGQGGSYGYTF
D gene: .; V gene: TRBV11-2; J gene: TRBJ2-7; CDR3 length: 15; clone size: once; CDR3 DNA: TGTGCCAGCAGCCCTACTAGCTCCGGGGTCTACGAGCAGTACTTC; CDR3 protein: CASSPTSSGVYEQYF
D gene: TRBD1; V gene: TRBV7-6; J gene: TRBJ2-7; CDR3 length: 15; clone size: .; CDR3 DNA: TGTGCCAGCAGCTCCTCACAGGGGATGGGCTACGAGCAGTACTTC; CDR3 protein: CASSSSQGMGYEQYF
D gene: TRBD2; V gene: TRBV2; J gene: TRBJ2-1; CDR3 length: 16; clone size: .; CDR3 DNA: TGTGCCAGCAGTGTTGGCGGGGGGGCTCGGTACAATGAGCAGTTCTTC; CDR3 protein: CASSVGGGARYNEQFF
D gene: TRBD2; V gene: TRBV5-6; J gene: TRBJ2-2; CDR3 length: 15; clone size: .; CDR3 DNA: TGTGCCAGCAGCCTGGGACTAGCGGGAGCCGGGGAGCTGTTTTTT; CDR3 protein: CASSLGLAGAGELFF
D gene: TRBD1; V gene: TRBV27; J gene: TRBJ1-1; CDR3 length: 13; clone size: few; CDR3 DNA: TGTGCCAGCAGTTTATGGGACAGCACTGAAGCTTTCTTT; CDR3 protein: CASSLWDSTEAFF
D gene: .; V gene: TRBV18; J gene: TRBJ1-6; CDR3 length: 15; clone size: .; CDR3 DNA: TGTGCCAGCTCACCTCAACAGGCGTCTGGGTCACCCCTCCACTTT; CDR3 protein: CASSPQQASGSPLHF
D gene: TRBD1; V gene: TRBV9; J gene: TRBJ2-7; CDR3 length: 16; clone size: few; CDR3 DNA: TGTGCCAGCAGCGTAGTAGCCGGGACAGGGCGCGACGAGCAGTACTTC; CDR3 protein: CASSVVAGTGRDEQYF
D gene: .; V gene: TRBV6-1; J gene: TRBJ1-6; CDR3 length: 12; clone size: .; CDR3 DNA: TGTGCCAGCGGGGCTTATAATTCACCCCTCCACTTT; CDR3 protein: CASGAYNSPLHF
D gene: .; V gene: TRBV4-1; J gene: TRBJ2-3; CDR3 length: 14; clone size: .; CDR3 DNA: TGCGCCAGCAGCCAAGTCGAAGGGGCAGATACGCAGTATTTT; CDR3 protein: CASSQVEGADTQYF
D gene: TRBD2; V gene: TRBV19; J gene: TRBJ2-1; CDR3 length: 15; clone size: .; CDR3 DNA: TGTGCCAGTAGGCGAGGACTAGCGGCATACAATGAGCAGTTCTTC; CDR3 protein: CASRRGLAAYNEQFF